The 23 T cell receptor beta chains given below trace back to one sample, sequenced in a study of cytomegalovirus exposure and HLA in healthy donors. Primers included in the PCR were 60 Vbeta and 13 Jbeta primers. Using immunoSEQ multiplex PCR, the repertoire was profiled, and TCRdb retains in-frame clones only, with some absent. The sample has about 140,000 clones, less than 85% seen once. Sequencing used PBMCs. These TCRs come from a man aged 35 to 55 in good health and CMV-seronegative.

The chain uses TRBV28 and TRBJ2-3, with 7 nucleotides matching TRBD1. Germline trimming cut 0 bases from V and 3 bases from J; bases unmatched to any gene: 9. From germline, CDR1 is MDHEN and CDR2 SYDVKM. This CDR3 has 17 residues. For the CDR3, the DNA is TGTGCCAGCAGTTTATGGGCGAACAGGGGCGGGACAGATACGCAGTATTTT. Amino acid sequence: CASSLWANRGGTDTQYF.

This chain uses TRBV7-9 with TRBJ2-7, with 10 bases fitting TRBD2. Per the germline V gene, CDR1 is SEHNR and CDR2 is FQNEAQ (reference sequence). With 5 bases clipped from V and 6 bases from J, the junction kept 7 bases outside the gene matches. The CDR3 is 14 residues long. CDR3 in amino acids: CASSRGTSETEQYF. Here the CDR3 DNA reads TGTGCCAGCAGCCGCGGGACTAGCGAAACCGAGCAGTACTTC.

This clone has just a few counts. V gene TRBV5-6 combines with J gene TRBJ1-4; maybe TRBD1 (6 bases). The germline gives CDR1 SGHDT, CDR2 YYEEEE. The CDR3 is 15 amino acids. The V end was cut by 4 bases, the J end by 4 bases, with 14 bases between. As DNA, the CDR3 is TGTGCCAGCAGCCCGGAAGGGACACATAATGAAAAACTGTTTTTT. Encoded protein: CASSPEGTHNEKLFF.

This chain joins TRBV5-6 and TRBJ2-2; a weak D match, TRBD2 (6 bases). CDR3 length equals 13 residues. From germline, CDR1 is SGHDT and CDR2 YYEEEE. The V and J ends lost 4 bases and 6 bases respectively, with 10 bases between them. CDR3: CASSNGGSGELFF. For the CDR3, the DNA is TGTGCCAGCAGCAATGGGGGGTCCGGGGAGCTGTTTTTT.

A few counts support this clone. This sequence joins TRBV9 and TRBJ2-7, with 8 nucleotides matching TRBD1. V trimming: 3 bases; J trimming: 3 bases; junction bases outside the gene matches: 2. Germline-derived CDR1 and CDR2 are SGDLS and YYNGEE. The CDR3 has 13 amino acids. The CDR3 here is CASSAGTGYEQYF. DNA for the CDR3: TGTGCCAGCAGCGCCGGGACAGGCTACGAGCAGTACTTC. Full variable domain (outside the CDR3, taken from reference TRBV9 and TRBJ2-7): DSGVTQTPKHLITATGQRVTLRCSPRSGDLSVYWYQQSLDQGLQFLIQYYNGEERAKGNILERFSAQQFPDLHSELNLSSLELGDSALYFCASSAGTGYEQYFGPGTRLTVT.

Only one count was recorded for this clone. This rearrangement joins TRBV5-4 to TRBJ1-5; 12 positions match TRBD1. Per the germline V gene, CDR1 is SGHNT and CDR2 is YYREEE (reference sequence). V lost 4 bases, J lost 6 bases, and 5 bases stayed unmatched. The CDR3 extends over 15 amino acids. The CDR3 sequence is CASSRDRGHPQPQHF. The DNA for the CDR3 is TGTGCCAGCAGCCGGGACAGGGGGCACCCTCAGCCCCAGCATTTT.

The chain uses TRBV5-6 and TRBJ1-6; TRBD1 might be the D (5 bases). Germline V lookup: CDR1 SGHDT, CDR2 YYEEEE. The CDR3 runs to 16 residues. V dropped 4 bases and J dropped 3 bases, with 14 bases sitting between them. The DNA of the CDR3 is TGTGCCAGCAGCCTGGGGGGAGGAATCTATAATTCACCCCTCCACTTT. Protein: CASSLGGGIYNSPLHF.

This clone was observed a few times. The chain uses TRBV21-1 and TRBJ2-7; TRBD2 reflects the table's D call only, with no check against the DNA. TRBV21-1 is shown as a pseudogene. The CDR3 is made up of 17 amino acids. The CDR3 spells CASSKEASGRATYEQYF. CDR3 in DNA: TGTGCCAGCAGCAAAGAGGCTAGCGGGAGAGCGACCTACGAGCAGTACTTC.

On this clone itself: One end of the junction fails to match germline, which may point to a read error. The V and J genes are TRBV7-8 and TRBJ2-6; a weak D match, TRBD1 (5 bases). The CDR3 is 17 residues long. Germline V gives CDR1 SGHVS, CDR2 FQNEAQ. The CDR3 coding sequence is TGTGCCAGCAGCTTAGTGGACGCTGACTCTGGGGCCAACGGCCTGACTTTC. Protein sequence: CASSLVDADSGANGLTF.

The rearrangement links TRBV5-4 to TRBJ2-7, with 7 bases that match TRBD1. The CDR3 sequence is 15 residues long. V was pared by 4 bases and J by 0 bases, with 7 bases of the junction left unmatched. From germline, CDR1 is SGHNT and CDR2 YYREEE (reference sequence). The CDR3 sequence is CASSPQTGSSYEQYF. As DNA, the CDR3 is TGTGCCAGCAGCCCCCAGACAGGGAGCTCCTACGAGCAGTACTTC.

This clone has only a few counts. The CDR3 DNA reads TGTGCCAGCAGTTTATTCGGGAGAGGAGAGACCCAGTACTTC. Amino acid sequence: CASSLFGRGETQYF. This chain uses TRBV27 with TRBJ2-5; weak D call: TRBD2 (6 bases). Germline loops: CDR1 MNHEY, CDR2 SMNVEV (reference sequence). This CDR3 spans 14 amino acids. Trimming removed 1 base from V and 4 bases from J, with 10 bases in between.

This clone was picked up a small number of times. The chain links TRBV6-6 to TRBJ2-3; 12 bases are a match to TRBD2. The CDR3 loop spans 15 amino acids. CDR1 is MNHNY, CDR2 SVGAGI, per germline (reference sequence). Trimming took 2 bases from V and 3 from J; bases not matched to a gene: 0. This chain's CDR3 is CASSYTSGGTDTQYF. As DNA, the CDR3 is TGTGCCAGCAGTTACACTAGCGGGGGGACAGATACGCAGTATTTT.

This clone was seen a few times. The rearrangement links TRBV28 to TRBJ2-1; 9 nucleotides line up with TRBD1. The junction had 10 bases not matched to a gene; V was cut back by 6 bases and J by 7 bases. CDR1 is MDHEN, CDR2 SYDVKM, per germline. The CDR3 has 15 amino acids. In nucleotides, the CDR3 is TGTGCCAGCAGCGGGACAGGGAAAGGTGAAAATGAGCAGTTCTTC. It encodes CASSGTGKGENEQFF. Using reference TRBV28 and TRBJ2-1 for the parts outside the CDR3, the full variable domain is DVKVTQSSRYLVKRTGEKVFLECVQDMDHENMFWYRQDPGLGLRLIYFSYDVKMKEKGDIPEGYSVSREKKERFSLILESASTNQTSMYLCASSGTGKGENEQFFGPGTRLTVL.

The V and J genes are TRBV29-1 and TRBJ2-1; 14 bases are shared with TRBD2. Germline V lookup: CDR1 SQVTM, CDR2 ANQGSEA. The CDR3 is made up of 14 amino acids. The V segment lost 3 bases and the J segment 9 bases; nucleotides outside the gene matches: 4. This CDR3 is CSVDSGTSGSEQFF. As DNA, the CDR3 is TGCAGCGTTGATTCCGGGACTAGCGGGAGTGAGCAGTTCTTC.

This clone was observed once. The chain combines TRBV2 with TRBJ2-5; 10 bases line up with TRBD2. The CDR3 is 13 amino acids. Trimming removed 6 bases from V and 5 bases from J; junction bases left unmatched: 3. In germline, CDR1 is SNHLY, CDR2 FYNNEI. This CDR3 reads CASRKREGETQYF. As DNA, the CDR3 is TGTGCCAGCAGAAAGCGGGAGGGGGAGACCCAGTACTTC.

This clone was observed once. The gene calls are TRBV5-1 and TRBJ1-1; D gene uncertain. This CDR3 comprises 14 residues. Trimming cost V 3 bases and J 1 base, with 10 bases left between them. Germline V gene lookup returns CDR1 SGHRS and CDR2 YFSETQ. CDR3 amino acids: CASSSDGENTEAFF. The CDR3 coding sequence is TGCGCCAGCAGCTCGGACGGGGAGAACACTGAAGCTTTCTTT.

This sequence joins TRBV4-1 and TRBJ2-1, with 9 bases fitting TRBD2. This CDR3 contains 18 residues. Germline assignment: CDR1 MGHRA and CDR2 YSYEKL. V dropped 5 bases and J dropped 6; count of bases not matched to a gene: 17. The CDR3 here is CASSGRYVGSGSVNEQFF. For the CDR3, the DNA is TGCGCCAGCAGCGGAAGATATGTGGGTAGCGGGAGCGTCAATGAGCAGTTCTTC.

The table lists this clone with a count of one. The chain has TRBV28 and TRBJ2-2, with TRBD2 matching over 9 bases. Looked up from germline, CDR1 is MDHEN and CDR2 is SYDVKM. V dropped 6 bases and J dropped 3; count of bases not matched to a gene: 8. The CDR3 is 16 amino acids. As DNA, the CDR3 is TGTGCCAGCAGACGAAGACTAGCGGTGGACACCGGGGAGCTGTTTTTT. Amino acids: CASRRRLAVDTGELFF.

This chain uses TRBV30 with TRBJ1-3, with TRBD1 matching 12 bases. With 4 bases clipped from V and 4 bases from J, the junction kept 8 bases outside the gene matches. This CDR3 is 16 amino acids long. CDR1 is GTSNPN, CDR2 SVGIG, per germline (reference sequence). CDR3 protein: CAWTLGTGGLGNTIYF. CDR3 coding DNA: TGTGCCTGGACCCTGGGGACAGGGGGCCTCGGAAACACCATATATTTT.

A few counts support this clone. The gene calls are TRBV28 and TRBJ2-7; a weak D match, TRBD1 (6 bases). The CDR3 contains 13 residues. With 6 bases removed from V and 5 bases from J, the gap between germline ends came to 14 bases. Germline values: CDR1 MDHEN, CDR2 SYDVKM. This CDR3 is CASREQGSHEQYF. CDR3 DNA sequence: TGTGCCAGCAGGGAACAGGGTTCCCACGAGCAGTACTTC.

This chain links TRBV7-9 with TRBJ2-2, with a tentative D call TRBD1 (6 bases). Germline V lookup: CDR1 SEHNR, CDR2 FQNEAQ (reference sequence). The CDR3 sequence is 16 residues long. V was trimmed by 4 bases and J by 2 bases, leaving 14 bases between them. The CDR3 region is CASSSSGHLNTGELFF. CDR3 DNA: TGTGCCAGCAGCTCCTCGGGACACCTAAACACCGGGGAGCTGTTTTTT.

This clone was counted once. The V gene is TRBV7-7, the J gene TRBJ2-5; 13 bases agree with TRBD2. From germline, CDR1 is SSHAT and CDR2 FNYEAQ (reference sequence). J gave up 4 bases and V 6 bases, and 5 bases lay outside the gene matches. The CDR3 is made up of 15 amino acids. CDR3 protein: CASSTGTSGAETQYF. The CDR3 DNA sequence: TGTGCCAGCAGTACCGGGACTAGCGGGGCAGAGACCCAGTACTTC.

The chain has TRBV30 and TRBJ1-5; D remains unclear. Germline V gene sequence: CDR1 GTSNPN, CDR2 SVGIG (reference sequence). V was trimmed by 0 bases and J by 5 bases, leaving 8 bases between them. The CDR3 has 13 amino acids. The CDR3 region has the DNA TGTGCCTGGAGTGTACAACAGCATCAGCCCCAGCATTTT. It is translated as CAWSVQQHQPQHF.